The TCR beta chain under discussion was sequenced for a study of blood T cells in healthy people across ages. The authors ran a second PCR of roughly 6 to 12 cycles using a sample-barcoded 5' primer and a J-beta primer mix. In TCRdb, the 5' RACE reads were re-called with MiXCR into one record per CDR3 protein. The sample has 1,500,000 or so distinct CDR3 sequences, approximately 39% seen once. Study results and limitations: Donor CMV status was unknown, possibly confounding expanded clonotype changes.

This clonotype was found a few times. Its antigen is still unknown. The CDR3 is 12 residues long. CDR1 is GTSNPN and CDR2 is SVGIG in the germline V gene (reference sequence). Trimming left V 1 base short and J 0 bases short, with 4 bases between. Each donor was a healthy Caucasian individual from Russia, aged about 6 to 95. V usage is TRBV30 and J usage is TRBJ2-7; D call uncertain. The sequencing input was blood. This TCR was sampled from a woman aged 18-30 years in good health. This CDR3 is CAWSDFSYEQYF. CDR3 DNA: TGTGCCTGGAGTGATTTCTCCTACGAGCAGTACTTC. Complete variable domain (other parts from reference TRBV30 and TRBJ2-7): SQTIHQWPATLVQPVGSPLSLECTVEGTSNPNLYWYRQAAGRGLQLLFYSVGIGQISSEVPQNLSASRPQDRQFILSSKKLLLSDSGFYLCAWSDFSYEQYFGPGTRLTVT.